Presented here are 25 T cell receptor beta chains from one specimen sequenced in a study of control samples from healthy donors and cancer patients. Repertoires were generated with immunoSEQ multiplex PCR, while TCRdb's copy carries only in-frame clones and drops some. The data contain about 140,000 clones, roughly 88% of them singletons. The source material was blood. These receptors all come from a young man in good health.

The rearrangement uses TRBV24-1 and TRBJ2-1; a possible D gene is TRBD1 (5 bases). The germline V gene has CDR1 KGHDR and CDR2 SFDVKD. CDR3 length: 16 amino acids. With 1 base removed from V and 1 base from J, the gap between germline ends came to 10 bases. The CDR3 DNA reads as TGTGCCACCAGTGATTTCCAGGGCTTTTCCTACAATGAGCAGTTCTTC. Translation gives CATSDFQGFSYNEQFF.

V is TRBV7-9 and J is TRBJ2-7; TRBD1 aligns across 7 bases. With 5 bases clipped from V and 3 bases from J, the junction kept 10 bases outside the gene matches. CDR1 and CDR2 from the germline V gene are SEHNR and FQNEAQ (reference sequence). The CDR3 spans 15 residues. CDR3 sequence (DNA): TGTGCCAGCAGCCGCGCGCACAGGGGCTACTACGAGCAGTACTTC. Amino acid sequence: CASSRAHRGYYEQYF.

The genes are TRBV6-6 and TRBJ2-7; D is uncertain. Deletions cut 8 bases from V and 7 bases from J, with 15 bases between. CDR3 size: 12 residues. Per germline, CDR1 MNHNY and CDR2 SVGAGI (reference sequence). The CDR3 DNA reads as TGTGCCAGCGTCGGGCCAGAAGGGGAGCAGTACTTC. It translates to CASVGPEGEQYF.

The rearrangement uses TRBV21-1 and TRBJ2-5; TRBD2, the table's D call, was not compared with the DNA. TRBV21-1 is a known pseudogene. This CDR3 is built from 15 residues. DNA of the CDR3: TGTGCCAGCAGCAAAGTTCGGTTGTACCAAGAGACCCAGTACTTC. Residues: CASSKVRLYQETQYF.

This clone was seen a few times. The chain employs TRBV30 and TRBJ1-5; D gene unclear. The CDR3 sequence is 12 residues long. Germline loops: CDR1 GTSNPN, CDR2 SVGIG (reference sequence). V was pared by 2 bases and J by 1 base, with 3 bases between. DNA for the CDR3: TGTGCCTGGAGTAAGAGCAATCAGCCCCAGCATTTT. This sequence encodes CAWSKSNQPQHF.

CDR3: CASSLARGGTNSYEQYF. The DNA of the CDR3 is TGTGCCAGCAGCTTAGCGCGGGGCGGGACAAATTCCTACGAGCAGTACTTC. V is TRBV7-6 and J is TRBJ2-7; either TRBD1 or TRBD2 may supply D (6 bases each). V lost 0 bases and J 1 base, leaving 16 bases between the germline ends. The CDR3 loop spans 17 amino acids. Germline CDR1 SGHVS, CDR2 FNYEAQ.

CDR3 protein: CASSDMIVGISNQPQHF. The CDR3 coding sequence is TGTGCCAGCAGTGATATGATAGTCGGCATTAGCAATCAGCCCCAGCATTTT. This rearrangement joins TRBV28 to TRBJ1-5, with D unresolved. The CDR3 is 17 amino acids. Trimming removed 5 bases from V and 0 bases from J, with 17 bases in between. Germline CDR1 is MDHEN and CDR2 is SYDVKM. The complete variable domain, with remaining parts taken from reference TRBV28 and TRBJ1-5, reads DVKVTQSSRYLVKRTGEKVFLECVQDMDHENMFWYRQDPGLGLRLIYFSYDVKMKEKGDIPEGYSVSREKKERFSLILESASTNQTSMYLCASSDMIVGISNQPQHFGDGTRLSIL.

The chain recombines TRBV5-1 with TRBJ2-3, with TRBD2 identical over 10 bases. The CDR3 is 17 residues long. With 1 base clipped from V and 4 bases from J, the junction kept 9 bases outside the gene matches. CDR1 and CDR2 (germline): SGHRS, YFSETQ. The CDR3 nucleotides are TGCGCCAGCAGCTTGAGAGTAAGCGGGGGGGCGGCAGATACGCAGTATTTT. It encodes CASSLRVSGGAADTQYF.

The chain is built from TRBV6-2 or TRBV6-3 and TRBJ1-5, with D possibly matching TRBD1 (5 bases). This CDR3 contains 16 residues. CDR1 is MNHEY, CDR2 SVGEGT, per germline. V lost 4 bases to trimming and J lost 1 base, with 14 bases between them. CDR3 nucleotides: TGTGCCAGCAGTTCCCGGGACGTCGTCAGCAATCAGCCCCAGCATTTT. Residues: CASSSRDVVSNQPQHF.

The chain joins TRBV9 to TRBJ1-3; D uncertain. V dropped 2 bases and J dropped 0 bases, with 6 bases sitting between them. Germline values: CDR1 SGDLS, CDR2 YYNGEE. This CDR3 spans 14 amino acids. In DNA, the CDR3 is TGTGCCAGCAGCGTCGGGGTCTCTGGAAACACCATATATTTT. It encodes CASSVGVSGNTIYF.

The chain couples TRBV9 to TRBJ2-3, with TRBD2 matching over 8 bases. The CDR3 spans 15 residues. V was clipped by 7 bases and J by 1 base; unmatched bases: 8. Per germline, CDR1 SGDLS and CDR2 YYNGEE. As DNA, the CDR3 is TGTGCCAGCTCCGGGGGGGCCGTCGGCACAGATACGCAGTATTTT. It yields the protein CASSGGAVGTDTQYF.

The V call is TRBV6-6, the J call TRBJ2-7; TRBD2 might be the D (6 bases). Trimming removed 6 bases at V and 0 bases at J, with 15 bases between. This CDR3 has 15 amino acids. Germline V gene sequence: CDR1 MNHNY, CDR2 SVGAGI (reference sequence). The CDR3 loop reads CASRDTGVTSYEQYF. In DNA form, the CDR3 reads TGTGCCAGCAGAGACACGGGGGTAACCTCCTACGAGCAGTACTTC.

The rearrangement joins TRBV18 to TRBJ1-1, with unresolved D. With 5 bases removed from V and 0 bases from J, the gap between germline ends came to 7 bases. CDR3 length: 13 residues. Germline CDR1 is KGHSH and CDR2 is LQKENI. The CDR3 sequence: CASSSTVNTEAFF. The CDR3 bases are TGTGCCAGCTCATCTACAGTGAACACTGAAGCTTTCTTT. The whole variable domain, filled in from reference TRBV18 and TRBJ1-1, reads NAGVMQNPRHLVRRRGQEARLRCSPMKGHSHVYWYRQLPEEGLKFMVYLQKENIIDESGMPKERFSAEFPKEGPSILRIQQVVRGDSAAYFCASSSTVNTEAFFGQGTRLTVV.

This clone showed up just once. The J gene is TRBJ2-5, the V gene TRBV7-9; 12 bases agree with TRBD1. J was trimmed by 5 bases and V by 0 bases; bases with no gene match: 7. The CDR3 consists of 17 residues. Germline CDR1 is SEHNR and CDR2 is FQNEAQ (reference sequence). CDR3 protein: CASSLAWDRGRGETQYF. The DNA of the CDR3 is TGTGCCAGCAGCTTAGCGTGGGACAGGGGGCGTGGGGAGACCCAGTACTTC.

Only a few counts were recorded for this clone. The genes are TRBV6-4 and TRBJ1-5; 7 bases line up with TRBD1. The CDR3 runs 13 residues. The trim removed 4 bases at V and 11 bases at J, leaving 8 bases unmatched. The germline gives CDR1 MRHNA, CDR2 SNTAGT. CDR3 region: CASSVRRGQSQHF. The CDR3 DNA reads as TGTGCCAGCAGTGTCAGGAGGGGGCAGTCCCAGCATTTT.

The V and J genes are TRBV7-8 and TRBJ2-7; D is ambiguous. The germline CDR1 and CDR2 sequences are SGHVS and FQNEAQ. V shed 5 bases and J shed 0 bases, with 5 bases lying between them. CDR3 size: 12 residues. CDR3 nucleotide sequence: TGTGCCAGCAGCCATAGCTCCTACGAGCAGTACTTC. It translates to CASSHSSYEQYF.

The J gene is TRBJ2-3, the V gene TRBV3-1 (or the pseudogene TRBV3-2); possible D gene TRBD1, 8 bases. Germline loops: CDR1 LGHDT, CDR2 YNNKEL (reference sequence). Deletions cut 2 bases from V and 2 bases from J, with 17 bases between. The CDR3 covers 17 residues. In DNA, the CDR3 is TGTGCCAGCAGCCAATTCACAGGGGGGGTTCCCACAGATACGCAGTATTTT. Its protein is CASSQFTGGVPTDTQYF.

The chain carries TRBV9 and TRBJ2-2, with D uncertain. In germline, CDR1 is SGDLS, CDR2 YYNGEE. V was trimmed by 0 bases and J by 8 bases, leaving 8 bases between them. This CDR3 region has 13 residues. Here the CDR3 reads CASSVGRVGELFF. In DNA form, the CDR3 reads TGTGCCAGCAGCGTAGGCCGGGTGGGGGAGCTGTTTTTT. Looking up the rest from reference TRBV9 and TRBJ2-2 gives the full variable domain: DSGVTQTPKHLITATGQRVTLRCSPRSGDLSVYWYQQSLDQGLQFLIQYYNGEERAKGNILERFSAQQFPDLHSELNLSSLELGDSALYFCASSVGRVGELFFGEGSRLTVL.

The CDR3 loop is CASSFFGGNEQFF. The CDR3 DNA sequence: TGCGCCAGCAGCTTTTTCGGTGGGAATGAGCAGTTCTTC. The chain uses TRBV5-1 and TRBJ2-1; D unclear. V was trimmed by 2 bases and J by 7 bases, leaving 10 bases between them. The CDR3 is 13 amino acids. Germline V gene sequence: CDR1 SGHRS, CDR2 YFSETQ.

This chain joins TRBV19 and TRBJ1-5; the D gene is possibly TRBD1 (5 bases). Germline CDR1 reads LNHDA; CDR2 reads SQIVND (reference sequence). Trimming cost V 11 bases and J 1 base, with 15 bases left between them. The CDR3 is 14 residues long. The DNA of the CDR3 is TGTGCCTCGTACGGGGGGGTGAGCAATCAGCCCCAGCATTTT. This sequence encodes CASYGGVSNQPQHF.

CDR3 in amino acids: CATSDPSFDEQFF. The CDR3 DNA reads as TGTGCCACCAGTGACCCTAGCTTCGATGAGCAGTTCTTC. The chain couples TRBV24-1 to TRBJ2-1; D is possibly TRBD2 (5 bases). The germline V gene has CDR1 KGHDR and CDR2 SFDVKD. The CDR3 spans 13 residues. The V end was cut by 4 bases, the J end by 8 bases, with 11 bases between.

This clone was counted a single time. The rearrangement links TRBV7-2 to TRBJ2-2; D may be TRBD1 or TRBD2 (5 bases each). The CDR3 consists of 15 residues. The V end was cut by 2 bases, the J end by 6 bases, with 13 bases between. In germline, CDR1 is SGHTA, CDR2 FQGNSA. CDR3 DNA sequence: TGTGCCAGCAGCTTAACGGGGCGAGACGCCGGGGAGCTGTTTTTT. It codes for CASSLTGRDAGELFF. The full variable domain, in which reference TRBV7-2 and TRBJ2-2 provide the parts outside the CDR3, is GAGVSQSPSNKVTEKGKDVELRCDPISGHTALYWYRQSLGQGLEFLIYFQGNSAPDKSGLPSDRFSAERTGGSVSTLTIQRTQQEDSAVYLCASSLTGRDAGELFFGEGSRLTVL.

CDR3 coding DNA: TGTGCCAGCAGCTTGGATCAGGGAATGGCACAAGGTGGCTACACCTTC. It translates to CASSLDQGMAQGGYTF. This rearrangement joins TRBV5-4 to TRBJ1-2, with a tentative D call TRBD1 (5 bases). Germline CDR1 SGHNT, CDR2 YYREEE (reference sequence). Trimming removed 0 bases at V and 7 bases at J, with 19 bases between. CDR3 length: 16 amino acids.

The chain employs TRBV6-6 and TRBJ1-1, with 7 positions matching TRBD1. Germline V gene data show CDR1 as MNHNY and CDR2 as SVGAGI (reference sequence). This CDR3 is built from 13 residues. With V trimmed by 10 bases and J by 1 base, 6 bases remained unmatched. The CDR3 here is CAIRTGGNTEAFF. CDR3 coding DNA: TGTGCCATCCGGACAGGTGGGAACACTGAAGCTTTCTTT.

V usage is TRBV28 and J usage is TRBJ1-2, with TRBD1 as a possible D gene (5 bases). Trimming removed 5 bases at V and 3 bases at J, with 10 bases between. CDR1 is MDHEN and CDR2 is SYDVKM in the germline V gene. The CDR3 runs to 13 residues. CDR3 in amino acids: CASSLGTDYGYTF. DNA of the CDR3: TGTGCCAGCAGTCTGGGGACGGACTATGGCTACACCTTC.